The rows below give T cell receptor beta chains drawn from one sample of a study of blood T cell repertoires in COVID-19. Measured with immunoSEQ multiplex PCR; TCRdb has only the in-frame clones, and not every one. The table shows 300,000 or so clones, with more than 75% occurring only once. The sample taken for sequencing was peripheral blood. The receptors were gathered from a woman between 40 and 55 years old who had recovered from COVID-19. CDR3s include the opening cysteine and the closing phenylalanine or tryptophan. The order of the fields is clone size, J gene, D gene, V gene, CDR3 DNA, CDR3 protein. The D gene is left open where the match is weak. Clone size appears in some rows only: once, few, many, or a class for an expanded clone.

>.|TRBJ2-6|.|TRBV6-2/TRBV6-3
TGTGCCAGCAGTTATCATCCAAGTCCTCCTCTACCCGGGGCCAACGTCCTGACTTTC
CASSYHPSPPLPGANVLTF
>.|TRBJ2-1|TRBD1|TRBV11-2
TGTGCCAGCAGCCCCCGGGACAGGTCCTACAATGAGCAGTTCTTC
CASSPRDRSYNEQFF
>.|TRBJ1-2|.|TRBV7-2
TGTGCCAGCAGCTTAGATGGCAGGGGAGGGGGTAACTATGGCTACACCTTC
CASSLDGRGGGNYGYTF
>.|TRBJ2-1|.|TRBV15
TGTGCCACCAGCAGAGGTGTAGACAATGAGCAGTTCTTC
CATSRGVDNEQFF
>.|TRBJ2-1|TRBD1|TRBV14
TGTGCCAGCAGCCAAATCGGGACAGGGGGCATCGATGAGCAGTTCTTC
CASSQIGTGGIDEQFF
>.|TRBJ1-5|TRBD1|TRBV19
TGTGCCAGTAGTGGACAGGGGGCTTGGGGAGGCAATCAGCCCCAGCATTTT
CASSGQGAWGGNQPQHF
>.|TRBJ2-5|.|TRBV5-1
TGCGCCAGCAGCTTTGGGCAGGGTGGAGAGACCCAGTACTTC
CASSFGQGGETQYF
>once|TRBJ2-7|TRBD2|TRBV7-9
TGTGCCAGTTCTAGCGGGACCCACTACGAGCAGTACTTC
CASSSGTHYEQYF
>.|TRBJ1-1|.|TRBV9
TGTGCCAGCGGCGCCACAGGGAAAGGCGAAGCTTTCTTT
CASGATGKGEAFF
>.|TRBJ2-3|.|TRBV2
TGTGCCAGCAGTGAATACAGGGGCACAGATACGCAGTATTTT
CASSEYRGTDTQYF
>.|TRBJ2-7|.|TRBV7-9
TGTGCCAGCAGCCCGCCGGGGGTACGCTCCTACGAGCAGTACTTC
CASSPPGVRSYEQYF
>.|TRBJ1-6|.|TRBV21-1
TGTGCCAGCGACAGGGAGAATGGGAATTCACCCCTCCACTTT
CASDRENGNSPLHF
>.|TRBJ1-2|.|TRBV12-3/TRBV12-4
TGTGCCAGCACCGCCGGACAAAACTATGGCTACACCTTC
CASTAGQNYGYTF
>.|TRBJ2-2|.|TRBV24-1
TGTGCCACCAGTGATATTGACAGAAGGGGATGCACCGGGGAGCTGTTTTTT
CATSDIDRRGCTGELFF
>.|TRBJ2-1|TRBD2|TRBV29-1
TGCAGCGTTGACCATACGGGGGCGGGGGGCCCATACAATGAGCAGTTCTTC
CSVDHTGAGGPYNEQFF
>few|TRBJ2-1|TRBD2|TRBV9
TGTGCCAGCAGCATCCGGACTAGCGGAAATGAGCAGTTCTTC
CASSIRTSGNEQFF
>.|TRBJ1-2|.|TRBV6-6
TGTGCCAGCAGTTACTCGGACTGGGGCTACACCTTC
CASSYSDWGYTF